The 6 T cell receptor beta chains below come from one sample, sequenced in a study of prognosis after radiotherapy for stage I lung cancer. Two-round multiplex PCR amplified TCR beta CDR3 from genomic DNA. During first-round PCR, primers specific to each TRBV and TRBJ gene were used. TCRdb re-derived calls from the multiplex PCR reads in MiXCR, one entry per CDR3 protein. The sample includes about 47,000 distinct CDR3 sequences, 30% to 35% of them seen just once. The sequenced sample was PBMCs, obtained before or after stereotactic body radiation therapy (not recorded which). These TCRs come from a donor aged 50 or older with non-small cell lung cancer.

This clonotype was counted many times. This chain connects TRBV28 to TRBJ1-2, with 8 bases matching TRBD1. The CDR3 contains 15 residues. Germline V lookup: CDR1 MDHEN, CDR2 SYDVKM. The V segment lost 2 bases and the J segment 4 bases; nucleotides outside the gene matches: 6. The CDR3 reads CASSLQDRVAYGYTF. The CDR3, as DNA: TGTGCCAGCAGTTTACAGGACAGGGTGGCCTATGGCTACACCTTC.

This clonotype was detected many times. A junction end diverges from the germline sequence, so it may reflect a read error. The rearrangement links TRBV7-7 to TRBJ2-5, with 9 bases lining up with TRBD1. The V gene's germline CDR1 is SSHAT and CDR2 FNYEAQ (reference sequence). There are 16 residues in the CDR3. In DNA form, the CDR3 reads TGTGCTAGCAGCTTACTCGGACAGGGGTTAGGAGAGACCCAGTACTTC. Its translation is CASSLLGQGLGETQYF.

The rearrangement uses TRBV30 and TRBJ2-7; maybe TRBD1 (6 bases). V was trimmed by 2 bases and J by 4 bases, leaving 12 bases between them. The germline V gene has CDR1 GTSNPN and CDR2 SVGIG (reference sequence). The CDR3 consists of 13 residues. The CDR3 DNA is TGTGCCTGGAGTCGACAGGACGGGTACGAGCAGTACTTC. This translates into CAWSRQDGYEQYF.

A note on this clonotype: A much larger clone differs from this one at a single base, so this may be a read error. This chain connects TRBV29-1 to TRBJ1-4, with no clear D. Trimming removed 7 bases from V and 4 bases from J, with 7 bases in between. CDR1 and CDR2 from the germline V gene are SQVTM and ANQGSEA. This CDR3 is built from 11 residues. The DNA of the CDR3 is TGCAGCGCCCGGGATAATGAAAAACTGTTTTTT. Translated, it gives CSARDNEKLFF.

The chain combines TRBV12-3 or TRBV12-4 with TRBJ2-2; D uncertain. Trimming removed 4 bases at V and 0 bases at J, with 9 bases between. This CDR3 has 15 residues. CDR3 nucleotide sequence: TGTGCCAGCAGTTGTCAGGAAACGAACACCGGGGAGCTGTTTTTT. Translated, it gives CASSCQETNTGELFF.

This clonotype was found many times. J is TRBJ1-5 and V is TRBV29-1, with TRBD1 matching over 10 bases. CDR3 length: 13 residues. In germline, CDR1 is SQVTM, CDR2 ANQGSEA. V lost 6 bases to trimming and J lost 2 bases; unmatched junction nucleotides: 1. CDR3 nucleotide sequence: TGCAGCGTCGGGACAGGGGGCAATCAGCCCCAGCATTTT. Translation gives CSVGTGGNQPQHF.